This paragraph covers one T cell receptor (beta chain) sequence. Sequencing was performed with immunoSEQ multiplex PCR; in TCRdb, only in-frame clones are kept and a portion is missing. The sample has about 24,000 clones; 75% to 90% are singletons. The data derive from a study of lymphopenia after photon versus proton radiotherapy. Per germline, CDR1 SGHRS and CDR2 YFSETQ. CDR3 length: 16 amino acids. The V end was cut by 4 bases, the J end by 0 bases, with 15 bases between. The chain employs TRBV5-1 and TRBJ2-3; D tentatively fits TRBD1 or TRBD2 (5 bases each). The clonotype was recovered from a man aged 35-49 years with gastric cancer. Source: peripheral blood, taken from a patient treated with photon-based radiotherapy. CDR3 DNA: TGCGCCAGCAGCCCGAGGGGCGTACAGAGCACAGATACGCAGTATTTT. It specifies CASSPRGVQSTDTQYF. Full variable domain (rest looked up from reference TRBV5-1 and TRBJ2-3): KAGVTQTPRYLIKTRGQQVTLSCSPISGHRSVSWYQQTPGQGLQFLFEYFSETQRNKGNFPGRFSGRQFSNSRSEMNVSTLELGDSALYLCASSPRGVQSTDTQYFGPGTRLTVL.